This T cell receptor (beta chain) was recorded in a study of cytomegalovirus exposure and HLA in healthy donors. Points from the study as a whole: Roughly even sequencing depth across donors was the assumption behind the presence/absence analyses. The study recorded 150 to 200 TCR beta chains that were cytomegalovirus-associated. Published work reported that the classifier diagnosed cytomegalovirus status with high specificity and sensitivity.

This CDR3 has 15 amino acids. From germline, CDR1 is MNHEY and CDR2 SVGAGI. Trimming took 0 bases from V and 6 from J, leaving 9 bases between them. A word on this clone: What it recognizes is unknown.

The PCR contained 60 Vbeta and 13 Jbeta primers. Assay: immunoSEQ multiplex PCR; the TCRdb copy retains only in-frame clones and omits some. The top ten hold 0.22% of the sample, which has about 200,000 clones, 70% to 85% seen once. Sequencing was done on a sample of PBMCs. This TCR was sampled from a girl aged 2 to 9 in good health and CMV-seronegative. The chain combines TRBV6-5 with TRBJ1-6, with a possible D match to TRBD1 (5 bases). The CDR3 bases are TGTGCCAGCAGTTACTCCGCAGGGTTTAATTCACCCCTCCACTTT. Encoded protein: CASSYSAGFNSPLHF.